This TCR beta chain was identified during a study of technical replicates of blood from a few donors. This CDR3 spans 14 amino acids. Germline V gene lookup returns CDR1 MGHDK and CDR2 SYGVNS. V dropped 5 bases and J dropped 5 bases, with 13 bases sitting between them. Profiling relied on immunoSEQ multiplex PCR, and the TCRdb table lists in-frame clones only, not all of them. Of fewer than 90,000 clones listed, roughly 96% were seen once; the top ten hold over 0.2%. The source material was T cells isolated from PBMCs. The chain has TRBV25-1 and TRBJ1-5; tentative D call: TRBD1 (6 bases). The origin of this receptor is a human donor in good health. The CDR3 nucleotides are TGTGCCAGCAGTCCTTCGGACAGTTATCAGCCCCAGCATTTT. Protein product: CASSPSDSYQPQHF.